This paragraph reports one TCR beta chain. Antigen unknown. PCR involved 60 Vbeta and 13 Jbeta primers. Measured with immunoSEQ multiplex PCR; TCRdb has only the in-frame clones, and not every one. The data hold 100,000 to 150,000 clones, with approximately 80% observed a single time. These data belong to a study of cytomegalovirus exposure and HLA in healthy donors. Study results and caveats: Researchers reported that a few CMV-associated chains were confirmed in vitro as CMV antigen-specific. HLA alleles showed associations with about 17,000 TCR beta sequences in a later analysis, at a 0.05 false discovery rate.

The CDR3 is 13 amino acids. CDR1 and CDR2 (germline): MNHNS, SASEGT. The ends were cut back, 7 bases at V and 7 bases at J, with 14 bases in the middle. The genes are TRBV6-1 and TRBJ1-5; D is unresolved. The receptor was derived from a man aged 50 to 59 in good health and CMV-seronegative. The specimen sequenced was PBMCs. CDR3 DNA: TGTGCCAGCATACGGGGAAACGAACAGCCCCAGCATTTT. Encoded protein: CASIRGNEQPQHF.